This entry lists 5 T cell receptor beta chains sequenced from one sample in a study of blood T cell repertoires in COVID-19. Only in-frame clones appear in the TCRdb table, and some are missing; sequencing was by immunoSEQ multiplex PCR. There are around 130,000 clones in the sample; roughly 80% occur only once, and around 2.4% lies in the top ten. Specimen: PBMCs or T cells enriched from blood (not recorded which). The receptors derive from a man aged 40-50 years with acute COVID-19.

The chain joins TRBV3-1 (or the pseudogene TRBV3-2) to TRBJ2-4, with TRBD2 identical over 15 bases. The junction had 7 bases not matched to a gene; V was cut back by 4 bases and J by 15 bases. The CDR3 runs to 14 residues. Germline CDR1 and CDR2: LGHDT and YNNKEL (reference sequence). This chain's CDR3 is CASSPGLAGGWMYF. The CDR3 bases are TGTGCCAGCAGCCCGGGACTAGCGGGGGGATGGATGTACTTC.

The gene calls are TRBV19 and TRBJ2-1; D perhaps matches TRBD2 (5 bases). CDR1 is LNHDA and CDR2 is SQIVND in the germline V gene (reference sequence). This CDR3 has 13 amino acids. The V and J ends lost 10 bases and 3 bases respectively, with 13 bases between them. CDR3 protein: CATLDGIYNEQFF. The CDR3 DNA sequence: TGTGCCACCCTGGACGGGATCTACAATGAGCAGTTCTTC.

The chain carries TRBV28 and TRBJ2-4; D not certain. Germline V gives CDR1 MDHEN, CDR2 SYDVKM. Trimming pared 5 bases from V and 5 bases from J, leaving 13 bases between. The CDR3 has 14 amino acids. In nucleotides, the CDR3 is TGTGCCAGCAGTCCGAGAAACCCCCAAAACATTCAGTACTTC. Its translation: CASSPRNPQNIQYF.

The chain couples TRBV25-1 to TRBJ2-5; 12 bases map to TRBD2. The length of the CDR3 is 16 residues. The germline V gene has CDR1 MGHDK and CDR2 SYGVNS. V shed 3 bases, J shed 5 bases, and the junction held 7 bases outside the gene matches. CDR3 sequence reads: CASSEASGGARETQYF. The CDR3 DNA is TGTGCCAGCAGTGAGGCTAGCGGGGGGGCGAGGGAGACCCAGTACTTC.

Remarks on this clone: This same CDR3 is encoded by further DNA sequences in the sample. This chain's CDR3 is CASSAGTGSYSNQPQHF. CDR3 nucleotides: TGTGCCAGCAGCGCCGGGACAGGGAGTTATAGCAATCAGCCCCAGCATTTT. This chain links TRBV5-5 with TRBJ1-5, with 9 bases that match TRBD1. The CDR3 is 17 amino acids. V shed 4 bases, J shed 0 bases, and the junction held 8 bases outside the gene matches. Per the germline V gene, CDR1 is SGHKS and CDR2 is YYEKEE (reference sequence).